The TCR beta chain described here comes from a study of T cells in Graves' hyperthyroidism and ophthalmopathy. Findings and limits, study-wide: The model forecast ophthalmopathy, anticipating it by a median roughly 6.5 months before onset.

The diagnoses drew upon clinical symptoms, serum thyroxine and TRAb, thyroid ultrasound and orbital computed tomography. V was pared by 2 bases and J by 0 bases, with 7 bases between. From germline, CDR1 is DFQATT and CDR2 SNEGSKA (reference sequence). The CDR3 extends over 13 amino acids. Researchers took RNA transcripts and amplified the TCR beta CDR3 regions from them. The study used the HTBI primer set for a first-round RT-PCR of the TCR CDR3. TCRdb reanalysed the multiplex PCR reads using MiXCR and keeps one entry per CDR3 protein. Among around 540,000 distinct CDR3 sequences, approximately 44% were seen once, and the ten largest hold approximately 8.2%. As concerns this clonotype: Its antigen is unidentified.

The rearrangement uses TRBV20-1 and TRBJ1-2; no firm D call. The TCR originated in a woman younger than 35 with Graves' hyperthyroidism. The sequencing sample was made of peripheral blood or thyroid tissue (not recorded which). CDR3 residues: CSARKGTNYGYTF. CDR3 DNA: TGCAGTGCTAGAAAGGGAACTAACTATGGCTACACCTTC.